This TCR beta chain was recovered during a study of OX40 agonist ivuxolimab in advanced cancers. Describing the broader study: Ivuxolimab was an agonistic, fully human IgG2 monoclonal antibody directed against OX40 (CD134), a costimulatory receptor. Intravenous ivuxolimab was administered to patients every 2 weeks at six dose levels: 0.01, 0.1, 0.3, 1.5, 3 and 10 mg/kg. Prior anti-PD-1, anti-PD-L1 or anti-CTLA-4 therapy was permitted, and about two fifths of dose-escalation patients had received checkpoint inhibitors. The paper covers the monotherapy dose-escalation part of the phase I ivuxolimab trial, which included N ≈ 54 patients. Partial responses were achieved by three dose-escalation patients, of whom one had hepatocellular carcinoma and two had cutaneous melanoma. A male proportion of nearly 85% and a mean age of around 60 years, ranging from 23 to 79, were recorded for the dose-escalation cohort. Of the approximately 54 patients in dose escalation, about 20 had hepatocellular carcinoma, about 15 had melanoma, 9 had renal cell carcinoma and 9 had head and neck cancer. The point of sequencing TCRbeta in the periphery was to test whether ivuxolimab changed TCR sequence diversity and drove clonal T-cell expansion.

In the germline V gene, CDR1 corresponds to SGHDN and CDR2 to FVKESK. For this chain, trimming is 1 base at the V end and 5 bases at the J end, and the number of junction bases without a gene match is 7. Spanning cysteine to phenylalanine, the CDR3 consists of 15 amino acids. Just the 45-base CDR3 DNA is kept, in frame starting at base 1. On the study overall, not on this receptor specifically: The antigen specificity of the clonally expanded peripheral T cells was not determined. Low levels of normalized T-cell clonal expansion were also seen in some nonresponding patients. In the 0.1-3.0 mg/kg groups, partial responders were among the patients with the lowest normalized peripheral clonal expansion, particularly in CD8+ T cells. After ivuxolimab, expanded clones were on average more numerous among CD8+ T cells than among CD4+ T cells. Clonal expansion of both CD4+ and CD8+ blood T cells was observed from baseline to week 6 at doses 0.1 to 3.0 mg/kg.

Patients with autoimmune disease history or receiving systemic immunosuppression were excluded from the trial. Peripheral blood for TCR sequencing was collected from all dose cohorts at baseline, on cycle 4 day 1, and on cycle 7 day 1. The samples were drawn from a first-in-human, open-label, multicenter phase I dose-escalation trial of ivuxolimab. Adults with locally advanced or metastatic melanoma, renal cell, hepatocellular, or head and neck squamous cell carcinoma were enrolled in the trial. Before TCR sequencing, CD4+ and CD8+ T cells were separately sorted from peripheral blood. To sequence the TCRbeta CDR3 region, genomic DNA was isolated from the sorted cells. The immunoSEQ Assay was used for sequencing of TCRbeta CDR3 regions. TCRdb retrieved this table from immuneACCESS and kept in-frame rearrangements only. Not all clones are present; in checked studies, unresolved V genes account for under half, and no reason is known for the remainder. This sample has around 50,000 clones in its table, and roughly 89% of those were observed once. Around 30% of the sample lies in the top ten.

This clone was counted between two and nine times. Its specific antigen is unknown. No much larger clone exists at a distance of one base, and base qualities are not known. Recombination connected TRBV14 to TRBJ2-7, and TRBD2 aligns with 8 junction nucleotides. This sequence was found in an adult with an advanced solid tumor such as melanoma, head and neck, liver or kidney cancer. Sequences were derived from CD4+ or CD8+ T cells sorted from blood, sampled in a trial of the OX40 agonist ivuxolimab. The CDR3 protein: CASSQGSGSINEQYF. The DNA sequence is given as TGTGCCAGCAGCCAAGGCAGCGGGAGTATCAACGAGCAGTACTTC.